This T cell receptor (beta chain) stems from a study of Ad26.COV2.S vaccination and SARS-CoV-2 variants. Study as a whole: The trial was COV1001 and the donor's arm was Ad26.COV2.S.

Trimming removed 6 bases at V and 8 bases at J, with 19 bases between. The CDR3 has 14 amino acids. The germline V gene has CDR1 ENHRY and CDR2 SYGVKD. This clone appeared once. Its antigen is undetermined. Data came from immunoSEQ multiplex PCR; TCRdb stores just in-frame clones and leaves some out. Among 440,000 or so clones listed, 92% were seen once. Study-wide findings and caveats: The study found similar non-spike TCR breadth in vaccine and placebo recipients. Spike-specific TCR breadth was greater in vaccine than placebo recipients.

The treatment: over 15 received Ad26.COV2.S at low or high dose, single or two shots; roughly 5 received placebo; per-sample allocation not given. Samples came from day 63 after the first vaccine or placebo injection. Sequences were derived from peripheral blood, sampled in a trial of Ad26.COV2.S vaccine versus placebo. This TCR derives from a person aged 18 to 59 who received the Ad26.COV2.S COVID-19 vaccine or a placebo. The chain combines TRBV10-3 with TRBJ1-1; D may be TRBD1 (5 bases). The CDR3 region has the DNA TGTGCCATCAGCCTAACCGGGACGGCCGGGGAAGCTTTCTTT. Translating gives CAISLTGTAGEAFF.